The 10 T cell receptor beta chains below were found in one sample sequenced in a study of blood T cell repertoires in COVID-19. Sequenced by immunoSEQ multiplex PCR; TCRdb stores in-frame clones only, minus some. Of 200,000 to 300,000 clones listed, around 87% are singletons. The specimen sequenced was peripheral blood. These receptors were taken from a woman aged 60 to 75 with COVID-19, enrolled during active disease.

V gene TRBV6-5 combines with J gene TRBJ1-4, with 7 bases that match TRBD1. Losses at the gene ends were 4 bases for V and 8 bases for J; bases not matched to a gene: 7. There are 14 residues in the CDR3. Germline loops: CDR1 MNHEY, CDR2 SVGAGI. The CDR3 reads CASSFRTGWEKLFF. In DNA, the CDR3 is TGTGCCAGCAGTTTCCGGACAGGTTGGGAAAAACTGTTTTTT.

CDR3 sequence (DNA): TGTGCCAGCAGCCGGGACAGGGTTCTAGATACGCAGTATTTT. Encoded protein: CASSRDRVLDTQYF. The chain combines TRBV6-5 with TRBJ2-3; 9 bases line up with TRBD1. This CDR3 has 14 amino acids. Unmatched junction bases numbered 6, after V lost 6 bases and J lost 5 bases. CDR1 and CDR2 from the germline V gene are MNHEY and SVGAGI.

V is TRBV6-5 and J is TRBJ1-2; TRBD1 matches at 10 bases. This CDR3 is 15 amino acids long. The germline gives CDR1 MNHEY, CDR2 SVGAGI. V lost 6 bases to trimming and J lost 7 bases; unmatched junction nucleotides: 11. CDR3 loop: CASRRATGGAGGYTF. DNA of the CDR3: TGTGCCAGCAGGCGCGCGACAGGGGGCGCGGGTGGCTACACCTTC.

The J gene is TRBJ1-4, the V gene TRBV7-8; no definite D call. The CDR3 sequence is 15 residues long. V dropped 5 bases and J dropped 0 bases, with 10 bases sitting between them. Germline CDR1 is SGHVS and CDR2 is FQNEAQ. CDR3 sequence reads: CASSPRGATNEKLFF. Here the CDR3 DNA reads TGTGCCAGCAGCCCTCGGGGAGCAACTAATGAAAAACTGTTTTTT.

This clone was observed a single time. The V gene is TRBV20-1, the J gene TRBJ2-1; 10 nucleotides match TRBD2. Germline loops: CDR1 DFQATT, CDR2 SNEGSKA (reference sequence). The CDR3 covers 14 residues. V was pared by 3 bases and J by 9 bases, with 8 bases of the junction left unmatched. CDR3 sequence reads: CSASASGSSSEQFF. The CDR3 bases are TGCAGTGCTAGTGCTAGCGGGAGTAGCAGTGAGCAGTTCTTC.

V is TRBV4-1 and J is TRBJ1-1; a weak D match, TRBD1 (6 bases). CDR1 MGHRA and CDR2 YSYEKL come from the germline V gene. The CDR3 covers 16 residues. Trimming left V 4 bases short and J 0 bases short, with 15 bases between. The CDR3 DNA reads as TGCGCCAGCAGCCCCGGACAGTTTCGGATGAACACTGAAGCTTTCTTT. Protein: CASSPGQFRMNTEAFF.

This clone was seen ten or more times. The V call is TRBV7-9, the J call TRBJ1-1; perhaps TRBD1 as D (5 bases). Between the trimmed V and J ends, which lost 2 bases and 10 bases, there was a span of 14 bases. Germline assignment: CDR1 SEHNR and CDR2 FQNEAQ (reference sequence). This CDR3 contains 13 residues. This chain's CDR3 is CASSLTQGTAAFF. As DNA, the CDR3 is TGTGCCAGCAGCTTAACGCAGGGAACGGCAGCTTTCTTT.

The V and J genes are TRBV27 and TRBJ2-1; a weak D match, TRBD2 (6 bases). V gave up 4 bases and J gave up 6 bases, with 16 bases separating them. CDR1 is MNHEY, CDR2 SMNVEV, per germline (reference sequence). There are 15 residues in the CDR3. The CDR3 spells CASSWARAGRNEQFF. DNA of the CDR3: TGTGCCAGCAGTTGGGCCCGGGCGGGACGCAATGAGCAGTTCTTC.

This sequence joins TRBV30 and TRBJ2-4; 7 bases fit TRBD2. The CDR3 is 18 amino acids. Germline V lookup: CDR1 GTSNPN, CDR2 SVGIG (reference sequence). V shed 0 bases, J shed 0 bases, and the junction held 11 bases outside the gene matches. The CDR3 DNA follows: TGTGCCTGGAGTGTACAATTAGCGGGTGCAGGAGCCAAAAACATTCAGTACTTC. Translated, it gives CAWSVQLAGAGAKNIQYF. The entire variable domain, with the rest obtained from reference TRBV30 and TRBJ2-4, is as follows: SQTIHQWPATLVQPVGSPLSLECTVEGTSNPNLYWYRQAAGRGLQLLFYSVGIGQISSEVPQNLSASRPQDRQFILSSKKLLLSDSGFYLCAWSVQLAGAGAKNIQYFGAGTRLSVL.

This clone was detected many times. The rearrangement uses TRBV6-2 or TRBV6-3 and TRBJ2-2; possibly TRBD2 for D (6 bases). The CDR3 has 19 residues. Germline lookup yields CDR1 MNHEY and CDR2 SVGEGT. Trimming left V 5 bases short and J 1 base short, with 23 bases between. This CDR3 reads CASSPLTKMGGGNTGELFF. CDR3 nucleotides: TGTGCCAGCAGTCCCCTCACCAAGATGGGGGGAGGGAACACCGGGGAGCTGTTTTTT.